Listed below are T cell receptor beta chains from one sample, sequenced in a study of T cell responses to AZD1222 COVID-19 vaccine. Assay: immunoSEQ multiplex PCR; the TCRdb copy retains only in-frame clones and omits some. The sample contains some 150,000 clones, roughly nine tenths of which appear only once. The sample consisted of peripheral blood, taken after recovery from COVID-19. These receptors were taken from an adult who had recovered from COVID-19. CDR3s include the opening cysteine and the closing phenylalanine or tryptophan. The D gene is left open where the match is weak. Only part of the rows carry a size: once, few, many, or a class if the clone is expanded.

D gene,clone size,V gene,J gene,CDR3 protein,CDR3 DNA
.,.,TRBV14,TRBJ2-5,CASSVTGAEGETQYF,TGTGCCAGCAGCGTTACGGGGGCTGAAGGAGAGACCCAGTACTTC
.,.,TRBV19,TRBJ2-7,CASSIGAPYEQYF,TGTGCCAGTAGTATAGGGGCTCCGTACGAGCAGTACTTC
TRBD1,.,TRBV12-3/TRBV12-4,TRBJ2-7,CASSLRQGNEQYF,TGTGCCAGCAGTTTAAGACAGGGGAACGAGCAGTACTTC
.,.,TRBV19,TRBJ1-5,CASSIEAGRNQPQHF,TGTGCCAGTAGTATCGAGGCAGGTCGGAATCAGCCCCAGCATTTT
TRBD1,.,TRBV7-9,TRBJ2-3,CASSWTGGTDTQYF,TGTGCCAGCAGCTGGACAGGGGGCACAGATACGCAGTATTTT
TRBD1,.,TRBV5-1,TRBJ1-1,CASGQFGQAATEAFF,TGCGCCAGCGGCCAATTCGGACAGGCAGCCACTGAAGCTTTCTTT
TRBD1,.,TRBV9,TRBJ2-5,CASSTSTGTGMETQYF,TGTGCCAGCAGCACTTCGACCGGGACAGGGATGGAGACCCAGTACTTC
.,.,TRBV18,TRBJ1-3,CASSPGKESIYF,TGTGCCAGCTCACCAGGGAAGGAATCCATATATTTT
.,.,TRBV5-6,TRBJ2-7,CASSSLITSKSYEQYF,TGTGCCAGCAGCTCCCTGATCACTAGCAAGTCCTACGAGCAGTACTTC
.,.,TRBV25-1,TRBJ1-1,CASSGQKGRYTEAFF,TGTGCCAGCAGTGGCCAAAAAGGGCGATACACTGAAGCTTTCTTT
.,.,TRBV10-1,TRBJ1-1,CASSDVSTTRRNTEAFF,TGCGCCAGCAGTGATGTATCCACCACACGGCGGAACACTGAAGCTTTCTTT
TRBD2,.,TRBV5-6,TRBJ2-7,CASSFLRRGFSYEQYF,TGTGCCAGCAGCTTCTTACGGCGGGGGTTTTCCTACGAGCAGTACTTC
TRBD1,.,TRBV18,TRBJ2-7,CASSRDRDSSYEQYF,TGTGCCAGCTCACGAGACAGGGATAGCTCCTACGAGCAGTACTTC
.,.,TRBV15,TRBJ2-7,CATSRALTLGSSYEQYF,TGTGCCACCAGCAGAGCCCTGACATTGGGCAGCTCCTACGAGCAGTACTTC
.,.,TRBV4-1,TRBJ1-1,CASSQDDMGLYTEAFF,TGCGCCAGCAGCCAAGATGACATGGGCCTCTACACTGAAGCTTTCTTT
.,.,TRBV5-6,TRBJ1-5,CASSRTASFNQPQHF,TGTGCCAGCAGCCGCACGGCCTCCTTCAATCAGCCCCAGCATTTT
.,.,TRBV19,TRBJ1-2,CASSRGPEDYGYTF,TGTGCCAGTAGTAGGGGACCCGAGGACTATGGCTACACCTTC
TRBD1,.,TRBV19,TRBJ1-2,CASSTGQGNHGYTF,TGTGCCAGTAGTACGGGACAGGGGAACCATGGCTACACCTTC
.,.,TRBV28,TRBJ1-5,CASSLLDSYQPQHF,TGTGCCAGCAGTCTACTTGACAGTTATCAGCCCCAGCATTTT
.,once,TRBV7-9,TRBJ2-1,CASSLALAGTYNEQFF,TGTGCCAGCAGCTTAGCGCTGGCAGGAACGTACAATGAGCAGTTCTTC
.,.,TRBV19,TRBJ1-2,CASSPSGTLGPVYGYTF,TGTGCCAGTAGTCCGAGCGGGACGCTGGGCCCCGTCTATGGCTACACCTTC
TRBD2,.,TRBV4-2,TRBJ2-7,CASSLRTSGGPDSYEQYF,TGTGCCAGCAGCCTCAGGACTAGCGGGGGGCCCGACTCCTACGAGCAGTACTTC
TRBD2,.,TRBV5-4,TRBJ2-1,CASSPGGQLADNEQFF,TGTGCCAGCAGCCCGGGGGGTCAGTTAGCCGACAATGAGCAGTTCTTC
.,.,TRBV18,TRBJ1-4,CASSPLGSATNEKLFF,TGTGCCAGCTCACCATTGGGGTCGGCAACTAATGAAAAACTGTTTTTT
.,.,TRBV5-4,TRBJ1-6,CASRAGAPDSPLHF,TGTGCCAGCAGAGCAGGGGCCCCGGATTCACCCCTCCACTTT
.,.,TRBV7-9,TRBJ1-3,CASSLAPSGNTIYF,TGTGCCAGCAGCTTAGCCCCCTCTGGAAACACCATATATTTT
.,.,TRBV7-2,TRBJ2-5,CASSLAGGVETQYF,TGTGCCAGCAGCTTAGCGGGCGGGGTAGAGACCCAGTACTTC
.,.,TRBV7-3,TRBJ2-3,CASSFLASRTDTQYF,TGTGCCAGCAGCTTTCTCGCTTCACGCACAGATACGCAGTATTTT
.,.,TRBV28,TRBJ1-4,CASSKFVGTPALIPEKLFF,TGTGCCAGCAGCAAGTTCGTCGGGACACCTGCTCTAATTCCTGAAAAACTGTTTTTT
.,.,TRBV7-2,TRBJ2-4,CASSAGPNIQYF,TGTGCCAGCAGCGCCGGACCTAACATTCAGTACTTC